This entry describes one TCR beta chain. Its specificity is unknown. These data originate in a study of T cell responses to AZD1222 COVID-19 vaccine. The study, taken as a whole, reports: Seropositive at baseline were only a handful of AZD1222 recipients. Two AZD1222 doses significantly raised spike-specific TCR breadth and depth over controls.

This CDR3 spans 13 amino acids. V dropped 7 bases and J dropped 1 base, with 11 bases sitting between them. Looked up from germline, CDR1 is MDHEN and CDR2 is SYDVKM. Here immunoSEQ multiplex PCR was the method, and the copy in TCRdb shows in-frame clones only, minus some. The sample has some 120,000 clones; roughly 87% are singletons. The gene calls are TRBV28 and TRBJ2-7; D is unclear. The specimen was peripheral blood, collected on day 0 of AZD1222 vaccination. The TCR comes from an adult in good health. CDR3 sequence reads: CASTGPLSYEQYF. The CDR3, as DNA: TGTGCCAGCACAGGTCCCCTGTCCTACGAGCAGTACTTC.